This TCR beta chain emerged from a study of T cell repertoires in cytomegalovirus infection. Study in general: Both CMV infection and a matching HLA type were indicated by public TCR beta signatures. Study-level points and caveats: Based on cumulative public TCR beta family frequency, carriers of CMV plus the relevant HLA were identified.

The CDR3 runs 15 residues. Germline-derived CDR1 and CDR2 are SGDLS and YYNGEE. V was trimmed by 0 bases and J by 2 bases, leaving 10 bases between them. One entry per CDR3 protein, called by TCRdb with MiXCR from the reads. This sample has 300,000 to 450,000 distinct CDR3 sequences, with less than 20% found just once. In this sample, this clonotype turned up a few times. Its antigen is currently unknown. The sequenced sample consisted of PBMCs. This sequence originates from a human donor in good health (CMV status not recorded). Some clones in this sample may be carry-over from other donors' samples. The chain has TRBV9 and TRBJ2-3, with TRBD2 as a possible D gene (6 bases). CDR3 in DNA: TGTGCCAGCAGCGTAGCGGGCGGGACCACAGATACGCAGTATTTT. This translates into CASSVAGGTTDTQYF.